What follows are 29 T cell receptor beta chains derived from one specimen sequenced in a study of blood T cells in healthy people across ages (dated by TCRdb to the mid-2010s). Libraries were made using 5' RACE. TCRdb shows the sequencer as Illumina HiSeq 2500. A second roughly 7 to 11 cycle PCR used a sample-barcoded 5' primer and a J-beta primer mix. The raw public data were reprocessed by TCRdb itself: fastp quality trimming at Q25, MiXCR clonotype calling, in-frame beta chains only. Rows matching on CDR3 protein sequence are summarized as one entry with the most common DNA and genes. This sample lists hundreds of thousands of distinct CDR3 sequences; roughly 41% were detected once. The ten largest clones add up to approximately 29% of the sample. Sequencing input: blood. The receptors come from an elderly man in good health.

This clonotype was found a few times. This chain joins TRBV4-1 and TRBJ1-2; D call uncertain. The ends were cut back, 0 bases at V and 3 bases at J, with 8 bases in the middle. CDR1 is MGHRA, CDR2 YSYEKL, per germline. This CDR3 comprises 14 residues. The CDR3 DNA is TGCGCCAGCAGCCAAGAAGAACGTGACTATGGCTACACCTTC. Translated: CASSQEERDYGYTF.

This clonotype was recorded a few times. This rearrangement joins TRBV7-2 to TRBJ1-1; weak D call: TRBD1 (6 bases). V was shortened by 1 base and J by 5 bases, with 11 bases between the two germline ends. The CDR3 is made up of 14 amino acids. The germline V gene encodes CDR1 SGHTA and CDR2 FQGNSA. CDR3 protein: CASSLEGGVTEAFF. The CDR3 DNA reads TGTGCCAGCAGCTTAGAGGGGGGGGTTACTGAAGCTTTCTTT.

The chain's CDR3 is CASSPWGQGYSPLHF. CDR3 DNA sequence: TGTGCCAGCAGCCCCTGGGGACAGGGGTATTCACCCCTCCACTTT. J is TRBJ1-6 and V is TRBV7-9, with TRBD1 matching 10 bases. CDR3 length equals 15 residues. The germline CDR1 and CDR2 sequences are SEHNR and FQNEAQ (reference sequence). With 5 bases clipped from V and 8 bases from J, the junction kept 6 bases outside the gene matches.

The V call is TRBV7-3, the J call TRBJ2-3, with a weak D call TRBD1 (5 bases). This CDR3 is built from 15 residues. From germline, CDR1 is SGHTA and CDR2 FQGTGA. Deletions cut 0 bases from V and 3 bases from J, with 10 bases between. The CDR3 region is CASSLTGAGTDTQYF. Written as DNA, the CDR3 is TGTGCCAGCAGCTTAACAGGGGCCGGGACAGATACGCAGTATTTT. Combining the CDR3 with reference TRBV7-3 and TRBJ2-3 gives the whole variable domain GAGVSQTPSNKVTEKGKYVELRCDPISGHTALYWYRQSLGQGPEFLIYFQGTGAADDSGLPNDRFFAVRPEGSVSTLKIQRTERGDSAVYLCASSLTGAGTDTQYFGPGTRLTVL.

This clonotype was seen many times. The chain uses TRBV29-1 and TRBJ2-3; tentatively, D is TRBD2 (7 bases). The CDR3 has 13 residues. Germline V gene lookup returns CDR1 SQVTM and CDR2 ANQGSEA. V was cut by 7 bases and J by 1 base, with 12 bases left in between. Here the CDR3 DNA reads TGCAGCGCCAAGGGGGGGGGCACAGATACGCAGTATTTT. As protein: CSAKGGGTDTQYF.

The sample holds a few counts of this clonotype. J is TRBJ2-2 and V is TRBV7-9; possibly TRBD2 for D (5 bases). This CDR3 is built from 17 residues. V was clipped by 5 bases and J by 6 bases, with 22 bases between them. Germline-derived CDR1 and CDR2 are SEHNR and FQNEAQ (reference sequence). The CDR3: CASSLTGLQRGSGELFF. As DNA, the CDR3 is TGTGCCAGCAGCCTCACGGGGTTGCAGCGTGGGTCCGGGGAGCTGTTTTTT.

This clonotype occurred a few times. This rearrangement joins TRBV12-3 or TRBV12-4 to TRBJ2-1; 10 bases map to TRBD2. Losses at the gene ends were 5 bases for V and 5 bases for J; bases not matched to a gene: 6. This CDR3 has 15 residues. The CDR3 protein is CASSPGLADDNEQFF. CDR3 DNA: TGTGCCAGCAGTCCTGGACTAGCGGACGACAATGAGCAGTTCTTC.

This clonotype was counted a few times. The rearrangement links TRBV7-2 to TRBJ2-5, with D hard to call. CDR3 length: 13 amino acids. CDR1 and CDR2 from the germline V gene are SGHTA and FQGNSA. Trimming removed 5 bases from V and 5 bases from J, with 12 bases in between. This CDR3 is CASSRSEKETQYF. The CDR3 DNA reads TGTGCCAGCAGCAGGAGCGAAAAGGAGACCCAGTACTTC. Using reference TRBV7-2 and TRBJ2-5 for the parts outside the CDR3, the full variable domain is GAGVSQSPSNKVTEKGKDVELRCDPISGHTALYWYRQSLGQGLEFLIYFQGNSAPDKSGLPSDRFSAERTGGSVSTLTIQRTQQEDSAVYLCASSRSEKETQYFGPGTRLLVL.

This clonotype was detected only a few times. This sequence joins TRBV4-3 and TRBJ2-7, with D possibly being TRBD2 (6 bases). The V end was cut by 2 bases, the J end by 4 bases, with 15 bases between. The CDR3 contains 15 residues. Looked up from germline, CDR1 is LGHNA and CDR2 is YSLEER. CDR3 sequence (DNA): TGCGCCAGCAGCCAACGCTCGGGAGAGCTTTACGAGCAGTACTTC. It translates to CASSQRSGELYEQYF.

The chain couples TRBV12-3 or TRBV12-4 to TRBJ2-3, with TRBD1 as a possible D gene (5 bases). The V end was cut by 1 base, the J end by 2 bases, with 10 bases between. The CDR3 has 15 residues. CDR3 coding DNA: TGTGCCAGCAGTTTAGTCGTACAGGCCACAGATACGCAGTATTTT. This sequence encodes CASSLVVQATDTQYF.

This clonotype was counted only a few times. The V call is TRBV4-3, the J call TRBJ1-1; weak D call: TRBD1 (6 bases). The ends were cut back, 3 bases at V and 5 bases at J, with 16 bases in the middle. Germline CDR1 and CDR2: LGHNA and YSLEER. The CDR3 sequence is 15 residues long. CDR3 sequence (DNA): TGCGCCAGCAGCCAGGAATACAGGGTTCAAACTGAAGCTTTCTTT. Translated: CASSQEYRVQTEAFF.

The chain employs TRBV7-9 and TRBJ1-1; perhaps TRBD1 as D (6 bases). The CDR3 consists of 15 residues. Trimming stripped 5 bases from V and 6 bases from J, with 19 bases between. Per germline, CDR1 SEHNR and CDR2 FQNEAQ (reference sequence). CDR3 DNA sequence: TGTGCCAGCAGCCCATATTTGGGGGCGTGGGCTGAAGCTTTCTTT. Translated: CASSPYLGAWAEAFF.

The chain links TRBV28 to TRBJ1-2; D gene ambiguous. The V gene's germline CDR1 is MDHEN and CDR2 SYDVKM. The CDR3 has 13 amino acids. Between the trimmed V and J ends, which lost 7 bases and 9 bases, there was a span of 18 bases. The CDR3 protein is CASTPHGEWSYTF. Written as DNA, the CDR3 is TGTGCCAGCACCCCTCACGGGGAGTGGAGCTACACCTTC.

In its sample, this clonotype was seen a few times. J is TRBJ2-5 and V is TRBV6-6, with D hard to call. Germline CDR1 is MNHNY and CDR2 is SVGAGI (reference sequence). V lost 2 bases and J lost 5, with 9 bases in between. CDR3 length: 13 amino acids. CDR3 DNA: TGTGCCAGCAGTTACCCGGCGTGGGAGACCCAGTACTTC. Translating gives CASSYPAWETQYF.

This chain uses TRBV6-5 with TRBJ2-1; 8 bases agree with TRBD2. This CDR3 spans 16 amino acids. Trimming cost V 6 bases and J 2 bases; bases outside gene matches: 9. Germline lookup yields CDR1 MNHEY and CDR2 SVGAGI. The CDR3 here is CASRRLAGPTYNEQFF. Here the CDR3 DNA reads TGTGCCAGCAGACGGTTAGCGGGACCGACCTACAATGAGCAGTTCTTC.

Concerning this clonotype: This could be a read error, since a much larger clone is one nucleotide away. The chain has TRBV6-2 or TRBV6-3 and TRBJ1-5, with TRBD1 matching over 8 bases. The CDR3 has 15 residues. Germline CDR1 MNHEY, CDR2 SVGEGT. For the CDR3, the DNA is TGTGTCAGCAGTCTCGGACAGGGTCGCGGTCAGCCCCAGCATTTT. Its translation: CVSSLGQGRGQPQHF.

This chain uses TRBV6-2 or TRBV6-3 with TRBJ2-7, with D unclear. CDR3 length: 11 amino acids. The V and J ends lost 7 bases and 3 bases respectively, with 7 bases between them. Germline values: CDR1 MNHEY, CDR2 SVGEGT. CDR3 bases: TGTGCCAGCATGGAGTTCTACGAGCAGTACTTC. It yields the protein CASMEFYEQYF.

The chain links TRBV9 to TRBJ2-3; D may match TRBD1 or TRBD2 (6 bases each). Looked up from germline, CDR1 is SGDLS and CDR2 is YYNGEE. This CDR3 is built from 15 residues. Trimming shortened V by 6 bases and J by 7 bases, and 21 bases separated the two germline ends. Here the CDR3 reads CASTLTGATSHTQYF. The DNA for the CDR3 is TGTGCCAGCACCTTGACGGGGGCAACTTCTCATACGCAGTATTTT.

A remark on this clonotype: This may stem from a read error, because a much larger clone lies one nucleotide away. The chain has TRBV29-1 and TRBJ2-5, with D unresolved. V lost 3 bases, J lost 11 bases, and 22 bases lay in between. CDR1 SQVTM and CDR2 ANQGSEA come from the germline V gene. The CDR3 spans 14 residues. CDR3 loop: CSVEAREVGNEQYF. DNA of the CDR3: TGCAGCGTTGAGGCTAGGGAAGTGGGTAATGAGCAGTACTTC.

The chain joins TRBV5-8 to TRBJ2-3; D is perhaps TRBD1 or TRBD2 (5 bases each). Deletions cut 3 bases from V and 3 bases from J, with 17 bases between. The length of the CDR3 is 16 residues. Germline CDR1 reads SGHTS; CDR2 reads YDEGEE. CDR3: CASSWGRGPRTDTQYF. The CDR3 DNA sequence: TGTGCCAGCAGCTGGGGCCGGGGACCGCGGACAGATACGCAGTATTTT. Drawing the rest from reference TRBV5-8 and TRBJ2-3, the complete variable domain is EAGVTQSPTHLIKTRGQQATLRCSPISGHTSVYWYQQALGLGLQFLLWYDEGEERNRGNFPPRFSGRQFPNYSSELNVNALELEDSALYLCASSWGRGPRTDTQYFGPGTRLTVL.

This clonotype was counted at least ten times. This sequence joins TRBV20-1 and TRBJ2-7; the D is unclear. The CDR3 sequence is 13 residues long. Trimming left V 4 bases short and J 0 bases short, with 10 bases between. Germline values: CDR1 DFQATT, CDR2 SNEGSKA (reference sequence). CDR3 DNA sequence: TGCAGTGCTACGTGGCGAAGCTCCTACGAGCAGTACTTC. This codes for CSATWRSSYEQYF.

This chain joins TRBV27 and TRBJ1-1, with TRBD1 as a possible D gene (6 bases). V gave up 3 bases and J gave up 4 bases, with 9 bases separating them. Germline CDR1 is MNHEY and CDR2 is SMNVEV (reference sequence). The CDR3 runs 13 residues. CDR3 protein: CASSFGGLTEAFF. CDR3 in DNA: TGTGCCAGCAGTTTCGGGGGGCTCACTGAAGCTTTCTTT.

The chain carries TRBV7-6 and TRBJ2-1, with TRBD2 matching 13 bases. Germline CDR1 and CDR2: SGHVS and FNYEAQ. CDR3 size: 15 residues. V lost 5 bases to trimming and J lost 9 bases; unmatched junction nucleotides: 7. The CDR3 loop is CASSVTGLAGAEQFF. For the CDR3, the DNA is TGTGCCAGCAGCGTAACCGGACTAGCGGGAGCTGAGCAGTTCTTC.

This clonotype was detected a few times. The chain combines TRBV3-1 with TRBJ2-7, with D tentatively TRBD1 or TRBD2 (6 bases each). The CDR3 is 13 residues long. The V end was cut by 0 bases, the J end by 5 bases, with 8 bases between. Per germline, CDR1 LGHDT and CDR2 YNNKEL (reference sequence). The CDR3, as DNA: TGTGCCAGCAGCCAAGAAAGGGGGGACGAGCAGTACTTC. Protein sequence: CASSQERGDEQYF.

Comment on this clonotype: This clone may be a read error of a much larger clone one base away. The V and J genes are TRBV7-9 and TRBJ1-1; 12 nucleotides agree with TRBD1. Germline V lookup: CDR1 SEHNR, CDR2 FQNEAQ (reference sequence). The junction had 17 bases not matched to a gene; V was cut back by 5 bases and J by 4 bases. This CDR3 region has 19 residues. The CDR3 reads CASSLSNRDRGHDGTEAFF. CDR3 nucleotide sequence: TGTGCCAGCAGCCTCAGTAACCGGGACAGGGGGCACGACGGCACTGAAGCTTTCTTT.

This clonotype was seen a handful of times. The gene calls are TRBV15 and TRBJ2-4; 11 positions agree with TRBD2. Germline lookup yields CDR1 LNHNV and CDR2 YYDKDF (reference sequence). With 1 base clipped from V and 8 bases from J, the junction kept 4 bases outside the gene matches. This CDR3 has 15 residues. The CDR3 region has the DNA TGTGCCACCAGCAGAGGCCTAGCGGGAGGAGACATTCAGTACTTC. Residues: CATSRGLAGGDIQYF.

The CDR3 DNA is TGTGCCAGCAGCCAAAGGGGCGGACAGGTCTCCGAAGAGACCCAGTACTTC. This gives the protein CASSQRGGQVSEETQYF. V is TRBV4-2 and J is TRBJ2-5; 7 positions match TRBD1. CDR3 size: 17 residues. Unmatched junction bases numbered 12, after V lost 2 bases and J lost 3 bases. Germline loops: CDR1 LGHNA, CDR2 YNFKEQ.

The rearrangement uses TRBV10-3 and TRBJ2-1, with D possibly matching TRBD1 (6 bases). Trimming took off 3 bases at V and 13 bases at J, with 16 bases between the two ends. Germline assignment: CDR1 ENHRY and CDR2 SYGVKD. The CDR3 sequence is 13 residues long. This chain's CDR3 is CAISERDIETQFF. CDR3 bases: TGTGCCATCAGTGAACGGGACATAGAGACCCAGTTCTTC.

The chain combines TRBV19 with TRBJ1-2; 7 positions match TRBD1. V gave up 6 bases and J gave up 0 bases; unmatched junction bases: 4. Germline V lookup: CDR1 LNHDA, CDR2 SQIVND (reference sequence). CDR3 length: 14 residues. CDR3 bases: TGTGCCAGTAGGGGGACAGTTCCTAACTATGGCTACACCTTC. This gives the protein CASRGTVPNYGYTF.